The text below deals with one TCR beta chain. There is no known antigen for this receptor. No clone much larger than this one lies a single base away; base qualities are absent. In the prospective study, participants were roughly 18 to 95 years old, resided in fewer than 25 geographic areas of the United States, and were enrolled through a virtual design. To assign participants to cohorts, the prospective study relied on clinical history that participants themselves reported in a screening survey and a study questionnaire. Recovered participants in ImmuneRACE Cohort 3 were defined by two consecutive negative NP/OP PCR tests, clearance by a healthcare professional, or resolution of symptoms. Each participant in the prospective study had whole blood, serum and a nasopharyngeal or oropharyngeal swab collected by mobile phlebotomists. Participants in the prospective study had the option to provide additional blood draws and questionnaires over a roughly 2-month period. Prospective study blood samples were shipped either frozen or at room temperature before DNA extraction.

This specimen comes from a study of blood T cell repertoires in COVID-19 (dated by TCRdb to the early 2020s). In terms of the full investigation: The collaborator samples originated in the United States, Italy and Spain and spanned the acute and convalescent phases of COVID-19. The prospective study material was composed of cDNA or gDNA derived from T cells, B-cell-depleted T cells, or PBMCs. The dataset comprised deeply sampled blood TCRbeta repertoires from subjects exposed to, actively infected with, or recovered from COVID-19. The repertoires were released in a freely available public database meant as a resource for research on the immune response to SARS-CoV-2. The samples were drawn from two sources: the first 160 participants of the ongoing ImmuneRACE study, and approximately 1,300 subjects contributed by 6 global collaborators. The sample metadata nearly always contained a de-identified subject ID, COVID-19 status, age in years and sex. HLA class I and class II types, where available, came from metadata supplied by the sample provider rather than from assay-based typing. General conclusions and limits of the study: The amount of clinical and demographic metadata varied by source and participant and was provided uncurated.

CDR1 and CDR2 (MDHEN, SYDVKM) derive from the germline V gene. The CDR3 contains 14 residues, cysteine and phenylalanine counted. The retained sequence is limited to the CDR3, 42 bases, with the frame set at the first base. Trimming accounts for 5 bases at V and 1 base at J, while the number of junction bases matched to no gene is 4. TCRbeta CDR3 regions were amplified from genomic DNA by means of the immunoSEQ Assay, a bias-controlled multiplex PCR. Turning to the authors' computational methods: Nucleated cell counts per sample were estimated from amplification of reference gene primers within the assay. To quantify the absolute abundance of each unique TCRbeta CDR3 rearrangement, sequence reads were collapsed and filtered. For each sample, productive Simpson clonality was calculated as the square root of Simpson's diversity index across productive rearrangements. TCRdb took over this immuneACCESS table, retaining in-frame rearrangements with V and J assigned. Such tables are incomplete; in checked studies, under half of the missing clones stem from an unresolved V gene, and the remainder is unexplained. For V, J and clone size, that table is used; D and trimming come from the DNA. This sample has over 250,000 clones in its table, and 89% of those were observed once. The top ten hold roughly 1.9% of the sample.

This clonotype originated in a woman aged 60-75 years who had recovered from COVID-19. Here the chain combines TRBV28 and TRBJ1-1; 7 bases in the middle match TRBD1. Material for sequencing was PBMCs or T cells enriched from blood (not recorded which). CDR3 loop: CASSVRQGNTEAFF. The bases are TGTGCCAGCAGTGTCAGACAGGGGAACACTGAAGCTTTCTTT.